The rows below give T cell receptor beta chains drawn from one sample of a study of human T cells and chemical hapten exposure. From the RACE reads, TCRdb called clonotypes with MiXCR, one entry per CDR3 protein. The profile covers 350,000 to 400,000 distinct CDR3 sequences, with approximately 5.1% appearing a single time and 2.6% taken by the ten largest. Material: whole blood, obtained in connection with sensitization to the hapten diphenylcyclopropenone (DPC). The receptors here all came from a woman aged 50 to 60 with alopecia areata. Some clones in this sample may be carry-over from other donors' samples. CDR3s include the opening cysteine and the closing phenylalanine or tryptophan. The D gene is left open where the match is weak. Part of the rows lack a size; the others show once, few, many or a class for expanded clones.

D gene	V gene	clone size	J gene	CDR3 protein	CDR3 DNA
-	TRBV5-1	-	TRBJ2-5	CASSWGRVALETQYF	TGCGCCAGCAGTTGGGGGAGAGTAGCTTTAGAGACCCAGTACTTC
-	TRBV10-3	few	TRBJ1-4	CAISESSGEKLFF	TGTGCCATCAGTGAGTCCTCCGGTGAAAAACTGTTTTTT
TRBD2	TRBV7-9	few	TRBJ2-3	CASSQMAGVGDTQYF	TGTGCCAGCAGCCAGATGGCGGGAGTAGGAGATACGCAGTATTTT
TRBD2	TRBV6-2/TRBV6-3	few	TRBJ2-1	CASRSLGGLGFKNEQFF	TGTGCCAGCAGGTCCTTGGGGGGACTAGGTTTTAAAAATGAGCAGTTCTTC
-	TRBV20-1	-	TRBJ1-1	CSAQTSGTEAFF	TGCAGTGCCCAGACCTCGGGCACTGAAGCTTTCTTT
TRBD1	TRBV12-3/TRBV12-4	many	TRBJ1-1	CASSLWGLQGDTEAFF	TGTGCCAGCAGTTTGTGGGGGCTTCAGGGGGACACTGAAGCTTTCTTT
-	TRBV5-1	few	TRBJ1-1	CASSSTHTEAFF	TGCGCCAGCAGCTCGACCCACACTGAAGCTTTCTTT
TRBD2	TRBV20-1	-	TRBJ2-3	CSAEPGLAGGIFSTDTQYF	TGCAGTGCGGAGCCCGGACTAGCGGGAGGGATTTTCAGCACAGATACGCAGTATTTT
-	TRBV10-3	many	TRBJ2-7	CAISGTGEQYF	TGTGCCATCTCCGGGACGGGCGAGCAGTACTTC
TRBD1	TRBV6-5	many	TRBJ1-1	CASRTGGSNTEAFF	TGTGCCAGCAGAACAGGGGGGTCGAACACTGAAGCTTTCTTT
TRBD1	TRBV10-3	few	TRBJ2-7	CAATRDRAYEQYF	TGTGCCGCGACCCGGGACAGGGCCTACGAGCAGTACTTC
-	TRBV3-1	-	TRBJ1-5	CASSQAGFNQPQHF	TGTGCCAGCAGCCAAGCGGGGTTCAATCAGCCCCAGCATTTT
-	TRBV10-1	many	TRBJ2-5	CASSEYRGETQYF	TGCGCCAGCAGTGAGTATAGAGGAGAGACCCAGTACTTC
-	TRBV5-4	-	TRBJ2-5	CASSPEALQETQYF	TGTGCCAGCAGCCCCGAGGCGTTACAAGAGACCCAGTACTTC
-	TRBV5-1	many	TRBJ1-5	CASSPTGRVNNQPQHF	TGCGCCAGCAGCCCCACCGGACGGGTAAACAATCAGCCCCAGCATTTT
TRBD1	TRBV7-9	many	TRBJ1-1	CASSFPGGGEAFF	TGTGCCAGCAGCTTCCCAGGGGGAGGGGAAGCTTTCTTT
-	TRBV12-3/TRBV12-4	many	TRBJ2-2	CASSLAKGETGELFF	TGTGCCAGCAGTTTAGCGAAAGGGGAAACCGGGGAGCTGTTTTTT
TRBD2	TRBV11-2	-	TRBJ2-7	CASSLAGTRNYEQYF	TGTGCCAGCAGCCTAGCCGGGACTAGAAACTACGAGCAGTACTTC
-	TRBV18	few	TRBJ2-2	CASSPKIGNTGELFF	TGTGCCAGCTCACCGAAGATTGGGAACACCGGGGAGCTGTTTTTT
TRBD2	TRBV11-1	few	TRBJ2-7	CASSSSYGTSGSTGIRSYEQYF	TGTGCCAGCAGCTCATCCTACGGGACTAGCGGGAGTACGGGCATTCGGTCCTACGAGCAGTACTTC
-	TRBV2	-	TRBJ1-1	CASSVSAEAFF	TGTGCCAGCAGTGTTTCAGCAGAGGCTTTCTTT
-	TRBV28	many	TRBJ1-5	CASSLLGQPQHF	TGTGCCAGCAGTTTATTGGGTCAGCCCCAGCATTTT
TRBD2	TRBV12-3/TRBV12-4	-	TRBJ2-1	CASSPTSGIEQFF	TGTGCCAGCAGTCCGACTAGCGGGATTGAGCAGTTCTTC
-	TRBV27	-	TRBJ2-5	CASSKYQETQYF	TGTGCCAGCAGTAAATACCAAGAGACCCAGTACTTC
-	TRBV4-1	-	TRBJ1-1	CASSQDRGGNTEAFF	TGCGCCAGCAGCCAAGACAGGGGAGGGAACACTGAAGCTTTCTTT
-	TRBV29-1	few	TRBJ2-7	CSVEDGPSEQYF	TGCAGCGTTGAAGATGGGCCTAGCGAGCAGTACTTC
-	TRBV7-2	many	TRBJ1-2	CASSLGKNYGYTF	TGTGCCAGCAGCTTAGGGAAGAACTATGGCTACACCTTC
-	TRBV7-2	many	TRBJ2-7	CASSLNGGYYEQYF	TGTGCCAGCAGCTTAAACGGGGGTTACTACGAGCAGTACTTC
-	TRBV6-5	many	TRBJ1-5	CASSAQGSGPQHF	TGTGCCAGCAGTGCCCAGGGGTCCGGGCCCCAGCATTTT
-	TRBV28	-	TRBJ1-4	CASSQGTNEKLFF	TGTGCCAGCTCACAGGGAACTAATGAAAAACTGTTTTTT
-	TRBV6-5	few	TRBJ1-1	CASSYLWGEAFF	TGTGCCAGCAGTTACCTTTGGGGAGAAGCTTTCTTT
-	TRBV5-6	many	TRBJ1-4	CASSLIATNEKLFF	TGTGCCAGCAGCTTGATAGCAACTAATGAAAAACTGTTTTTT
TRBD2	TRBV30	-	TRBJ2-1	CAWSVLAENEQFF	TGTGCCTGGAGTGTACTAGCGGAAAATGAGCAGTTCTTC
TRBD2	TRBV20-1	-	TRBJ2-4	CSAIPREIKNIQYF	TGCAGTGCTATCCCGCGGGAGATCAAAAACATTCAGTACTTC
TRBD1	TRBV12-3/TRBV12-4	-	TRBJ1-1	CASRRRGLETEAFF	TGTGCCAGCAGACGGAGGGGGCTCGAGACCGAAGCTTTCTTT
-	TRBV21-1	many	TRBJ1-6	CASSPKRVRQHYNSPLHF	TGTGCCAGCAGCCCTAAAAGGGTTAGACAGCACTATAATTCACCCCTCCACTTT